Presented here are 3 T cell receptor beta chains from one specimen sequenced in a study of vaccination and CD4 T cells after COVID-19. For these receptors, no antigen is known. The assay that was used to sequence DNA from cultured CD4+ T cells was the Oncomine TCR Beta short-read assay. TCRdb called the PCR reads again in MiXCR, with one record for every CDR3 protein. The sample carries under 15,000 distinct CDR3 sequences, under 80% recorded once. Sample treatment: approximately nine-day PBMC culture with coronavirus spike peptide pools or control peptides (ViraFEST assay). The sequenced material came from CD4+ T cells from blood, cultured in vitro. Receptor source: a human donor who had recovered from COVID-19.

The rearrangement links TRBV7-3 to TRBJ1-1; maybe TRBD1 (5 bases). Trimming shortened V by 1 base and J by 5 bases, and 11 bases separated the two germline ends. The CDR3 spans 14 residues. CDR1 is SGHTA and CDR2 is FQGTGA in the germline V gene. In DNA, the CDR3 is TGTGCCAGCAGCTTAAAGGGGATCGGTACTGAAGCTTTCTTT. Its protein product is CASSLKGIGTEAFF.

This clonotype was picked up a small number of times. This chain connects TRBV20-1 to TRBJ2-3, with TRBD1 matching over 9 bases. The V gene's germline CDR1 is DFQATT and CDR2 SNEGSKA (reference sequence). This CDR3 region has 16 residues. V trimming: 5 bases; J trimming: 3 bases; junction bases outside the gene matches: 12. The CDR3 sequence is CSAFFRLTGGTDTQYF. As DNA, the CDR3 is TGCAGTGCTTTTTTCCGATTGACAGGGGGGACAGATACGCAGTATTTT.

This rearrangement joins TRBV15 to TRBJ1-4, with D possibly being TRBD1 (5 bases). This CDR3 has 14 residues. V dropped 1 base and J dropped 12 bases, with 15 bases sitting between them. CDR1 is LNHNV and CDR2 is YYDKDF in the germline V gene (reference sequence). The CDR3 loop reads CATSRGRAVEELFF. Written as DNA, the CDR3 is TGTGCCACCAGCAGAGGCAGGGCCGTCGAGGAACTGTTTTTT.